Below are 8 T cell receptor beta chains sequenced from a single sample in a study of metastatic and nonmetastatic thyroid tumors. There were no patients who had received any treatment before thyroid surgery. MiXCR was used by TCRdb to re-call the PCR reads. Of under 25,000 clones listed, approximately 24% are singletons. The sequencing sample was made of adjacent normal tissue. These TCRs come from a female donor with papillary thyroid cancer or a benign thyroid nodule (not recorded which). Some clones in this sample may be carry-over from other donors' samples.

This clone is labeled medium-sized. The J gene is TRBJ2-3, the V gene TRBV5-1; 8 bases align to TRBD2. Trimming cost V 3 bases and J 6 bases; bases outside gene matches: 18. Germline CDR1 is SGHRS and CDR2 is YFSETQ. The CDR3 covers 18 residues. The CDR3 loop is CASSYRSPSGRALDTQYF. Here the CDR3 DNA reads TGCGCCAGCAGCTACCGTTCCCCCTCCGGGAGGGCCCTGGATACGCAGTATTTT.

This clone was picked up many times. V and J are TRBV3-1 and TRBJ2-7; D tentatively reads TRBD1 or TRBD2 (5 bases each). V dropped 4 bases and J dropped 5 bases, with 15 bases sitting between them. Germline-derived CDR1 and CDR2 are LGHDT and YNNKEL (reference sequence). This CDR3 is 14 amino acids long. The DNA for the CDR3 is TGTGCCAGCAGCCGGGGGTCGAAACCCGACGAGCAGTACTTC. Protein: CASSRGSKPDEQYF.

V is TRBV30 and J is TRBJ2-6; D tentatively fits TRBD1 or TRBD2 (7 bases each). Trimming shortened V by 1 base and J by 1 base, and 11 bases separated the two germline ends. Germline V gene sequence: CDR1 GTSNPN, CDR2 SVGIG (reference sequence). The CDR3 loop spans 16 amino acids. CDR3 DNA sequence: TGTGCCTGGAGTGGACAGGGAGGGTCTGGGGCCAACGTCCTGACTTTC. Amino acid sequence: CAWSGQGGSGANVLTF.

This clone ranks as medium-sized. The CDR3 coding sequence is TGCGCCAGCAGCCAAGAAGTCTCCTACGAGCAGTACTTC. Its translation is CASSQEVSYEQYF. This chain connects TRBV4-3 to TRBJ2-7; no reliable D call. Germline V gives CDR1 LGHNA, CDR2 YSLEER. The CDR3 sequence is 13 residues long. V was shortened by 0 bases and J by 0 bases, with 3 bases between the two germline ends.

This rearrangement joins TRBV20-1 to TRBJ2-7, with D tentatively TRBD1 or TRBD2 (6 bases each). The CDR3 consists of 14 residues. Trimming cost V 3 bases and J 3 bases, with 15 bases left between them. The germline gives CDR1 DFQATT, CDR2 SNEGSKA (reference sequence). The CDR3 sequence is CSASPGATYYEQYF. The CDR3 DNA is TGCAGTGCTAGCCCGGGGGCGACTTACTACGAGCAGTACTTC.

This clone occurred many times. At one of its ends the junction is not consistent with the germline gene, which may arise from a read error. The gene calls are TRBV19 and TRBJ2-1, with 14 bases matching TRBD2. Germline CDR1 LNHDA, CDR2 SQIVND (reference sequence). This CDR3 is 16 amino acids long. This CDR3 is CAGSVGTSGGYNEQFF. The CDR3 DNA is TGTGCCGGTAGTGTCGGGACTAGCGGGGGCTACAATGAGCAGTTCTTC.

This clone has a count of ten or more. This chain links TRBV10-3 with TRBJ2-3; 11 nucleotides align to TRBD2. Germline CDR1 ENHRY, CDR2 SYGVKD. The ends lost 7 bases at V and 4 bases at J; junction bases unmatched: 16. The CDR3 loop spans 18 amino acids. The chain's CDR3 is CAITANSGRAGIPDTQYF. The CDR3 DNA reads TGTGCCATCACGGCGAATAGCGGGAGGGCGGGGATCCCAGATACGCAGTATTTT.

There are many counts of this clone. This may arise from a read error, as a much more abundant clone is one base away. Within the sample, other DNA sequences also encode this same CDR3. V gene TRBV12-5 combines with J gene TRBJ1-1; D remains unclear. The CDR3 is made up of 14 amino acids. Trimming took off 0 bases at V and 4 bases at J, with 9 bases between the two ends. CDR1 and CDR2 from the germline V gene are LGHNT and FRNRAP. The CDR3 DNA follows: TGTGCTAGTGGTTTGGTAGAGGGAGGCACTGAAGCTTTCTTT. Its protein is CASGLVEGGTEAFF.